This T cell receptor (beta chain) was documented in a study of T cells in Graves' hyperthyroidism and ophthalmopathy. Notes on the study in general: Expanded thyroid clonotypes (above 0.001) were mostly also found in blood.

Germline CDR1 MDHEN, CDR2 SYDVKM. V was clipped by 5 bases and J by 4 bases; unmatched bases: 9. The CDR3 extends over 15 amino acids. Researchers took RNA transcripts and amplified the TCR beta CDR3 regions from them. First-round RT-PCR with HTBI primers amplified the TCR CDR3 region. From the multiplex PCR reads, TCRdb called clonotypes with MiXCR, one entry per CDR3 protein. In the table there are about 640,000 distinct CDR3 sequences, around 20% of which are singletons. About this clonotype: The target antigen is unknown.

Each person with ophthalmopathy scored at least 3 on the Clinical Activity Score, reached NOSPECS grade 4 or higher, and had been ill under 3 months. Lactation, pregnancy, other autoimmune disease or uncontrolled infection excluded patients. It was approximately 9.7 ml of fresh peripheral blood that supplied the PBMCs. This receptor was obtained from a man between 25 and 39 years old with Graves' ophthalmopathy. The sequenced material came from blood. The chain is built from TRBV28 and TRBJ2-7; 9 bases are a match to TRBD1. The chain's CDR3 is CASSDTGGEGYEQYF. In DNA, the CDR3 is TGTGCCAGCAGTGACACAGGGGGCGAGGGTTACGAGCAGTACTTC.